This entry lists 13 T cell receptor beta chains sequenced from one sample in a study of blood T cell repertoires in COVID-19. The repertoire was sequenced with immunoSEQ multiplex PCR; TCRdb's copy has only in-frame clones and lacks some. The sample holds roughly 430,000 clones, approximately 88% seen once. Sequences were obtained from PBMCs or T cells enriched from blood (not recorded which). These receptors were taken from a woman aged 40 to 50 with acute COVID-19.

This sequence joins TRBV11-3 and TRBJ1-5; a possible D gene is TRBD1 (5 bases). Germline V gene data show CDR1 as SGHNT and CDR2 as YENEEA. The V end lost 5 bases, the J end lost 0 bases, and 20 bases lay between the germline ends. CDR3 length equals 18 residues. The CDR3 loop is CASSPTPRGTDSNQPQHF. The CDR3 coding sequence is TGTGCCAGCAGCCCTACCCCGCGGGGGACTGATAGCAATCAGCCCCAGCATTTT.

The V call is TRBV30, the J call TRBJ1-3; 7 positions agree with TRBD1. Germline V lookup: CDR1 GTSNPN, CDR2 SVGIG (reference sequence). V lost 1 base to trimming and J lost 4 bases; unmatched junction nucleotides: 7. The CDR3 contains 15 residues. CDR3 protein: CAWSGDSQGGNTIYF. The CDR3 DNA sequence: TGTGCCTGGAGTGGGGACAGTCAGGGGGGAAACACCATATATTTT.

The genes are TRBV5-1 and TRBJ2-7, with D perhaps TRBD2 (5 bases). The CDR3 is made up of 13 amino acids. Germline V CDR1 and CDR2: SGHRS, YFSETQ. V gave up 4 bases and J gave up 2 bases, with 10 bases separating them. CDR3 nucleotide sequence: TGCGCCAGCAGCCGAGGACTCACCTACGAGCAGTACTTC. Translating gives CASSRGLTYEQYF.

The J gene is TRBJ1-5, the V gene TRBV2; D not resolved. Germline V gene sequence: CDR1 SNHLY, CDR2 FYNNEI. Trimming left V 7 bases short and J 4 bases short, with 8 bases between. This CDR3 region has 12 residues. The CDR3 region is CASTEGNQPQHF. In DNA form, the CDR3 reads TGTGCCAGCACGGAGGGAAATCAGCCCCAGCATTTT.

The rearrangement joins TRBV2 to TRBJ2-2; 10 bases align to TRBD2. Looked up from germline, CDR1 is SNHLY and CDR2 is FYNNEI. The V gene end was trimmed by 1 base and the J gene end by 1 base; junction bases not matched to a gene: 12. The CDR3 is 20 residues long. This chain's CDR3 is CASSEGWRAGGPWNTGELFF. The CDR3 coding sequence is TGTGCCAGCAGTGAAGGATGGAGAGCGGGGGGGCCTTGGAACACCGGGGAGCTGTTTTTT.

The V gene is TRBV6-5, the J gene TRBJ1-4, with D maybe TRBD1 (5 bases). The CDR3 extends over 14 amino acids. V was clipped by 5 bases and J by 3 bases, with 10 bases between them. The germline V gene has CDR1 MNHEY and CDR2 SVGAGI. The CDR3 nucleotides read TGTGCCAGCAGTCAGGGCCCGGCTAATGAAAAACTGTTTTTT. It codes for CASSQGPANEKLFF.

The count of this clone is one. The chain is built from TRBV5-6 and TRBJ2-5, with 10 bases aligning to TRBD2. The germline V gene has CDR1 SGHDT and CDR2 YYEEEE. The V segment lost 0 bases and the J segment 4 bases; nucleotides outside the gene matches: 3. The CDR3 spans 15 residues. The CDR3 sequence is CASSLAASGGETQYF. The CDR3 DNA follows: TGTGCCAGCAGCTTGGCCGCTAGCGGGGGAGAGACCCAGTACTTC.

The rearrangement links TRBV6-6 to TRBJ2-4; 12 positions agree with TRBD1. From germline, CDR1 is MNHNY and CDR2 SVGAGI (reference sequence). V trimming: 5 bases; J trimming: 6 bases; junction bases outside the gene matches: 11. The CDR3 covers 17 residues. This chain's CDR3 is CASSPTASGQGANIQYF. The CDR3 coding sequence is TGTGCCAGCAGTCCCACCGCTTCGGGACAGGGGGCAAACATTCAGTACTTC.

The chain combines TRBV5-1 with TRBJ2-1; possible D gene TRBD2, 5 bases. Germline values: CDR1 SGHRS, CDR2 YFSETQ. The CDR3 sequence is 13 residues long. Between the trimmed V and J ends, which lost 0 bases and 9 bases, there was a span of 10 bases. CDR3 DNA: TGCGCCAGCAGCTTGGTAGGGAGTCGTGAGCAGTTCTTC. Translated: CASSLVGSREQFF. Supplemented by reference TRBV5-1 and TRBJ2-1, the full variable domain reads KAGVTQTPRYLIKTRGQQVTLSCSPISGHRSVSWYQQTPGQGLQFLFEYFSETQRNKGNFPGRFSGRQFSNSRSEMNVSTLELGDSALYLCASSLVGSREQFFGPGTRLTVL.

This clone has a handful of counts. V is TRBV7-2 and J is TRBJ2-1; D call uncertain. This CDR3 region has 16 residues. The V end was cut by 5 bases, the J end by 0 bases, with 14 bases between. CDR1 is SGHTA and CDR2 is FQGNSA in the germline V gene. CDR3 bases: TGTGCCAGCAGCCGGATCTTTTCTAGCTCCTACAATGAGCAGTTCTTC. Translating it yields CASSRIFSSSYNEQFF.

The chain recombines TRBV9 with TRBJ1-1, with 8 positions matching TRBD1. Germline CDR1 and CDR2: SGDLS and YYNGEE. The CDR3 sequence is 12 residues long. J lost 5 bases, V lost 7 bases, and 4 bases had no gene match. This chain's CDR3 is CASDRGGTEAFF. The CDR3 DNA follows: TGTGCCAGCGACAGGGGAGGAACTGAAGCTTTCTTT.

The chain has TRBV30 and TRBJ1-2; 8 bases fit TRBD1. The CDR3 length is 15 residues. V dropped 3 bases and J dropped 8; count of bases not matched to a gene: 14. The V gene's germline CDR1 is GTSNPN and CDR2 SVGIG (reference sequence). CDR3 in amino acids: CAWSANTMTGEGYTF. CDR3 in DNA: TGTGCCTGGAGCGCAAACACCATGACAGGGGAAGGCTACACCTTC.

The genes are TRBV24-1 and TRBJ2-1, with 11 bases identical to TRBD1. V lost 4 bases, J lost 4 bases, and 5 bases stayed unmatched. Germline CDR1 KGHDR, CDR2 SFDVKD. This CDR3 has 16 residues. Here the CDR3 DNA reads TGTGCCACCAGTGAAGGGACAGGGGGTTCGTACAATGAGCAGTTCTTC. Translated, it gives CATSEGTGGSYNEQFF.